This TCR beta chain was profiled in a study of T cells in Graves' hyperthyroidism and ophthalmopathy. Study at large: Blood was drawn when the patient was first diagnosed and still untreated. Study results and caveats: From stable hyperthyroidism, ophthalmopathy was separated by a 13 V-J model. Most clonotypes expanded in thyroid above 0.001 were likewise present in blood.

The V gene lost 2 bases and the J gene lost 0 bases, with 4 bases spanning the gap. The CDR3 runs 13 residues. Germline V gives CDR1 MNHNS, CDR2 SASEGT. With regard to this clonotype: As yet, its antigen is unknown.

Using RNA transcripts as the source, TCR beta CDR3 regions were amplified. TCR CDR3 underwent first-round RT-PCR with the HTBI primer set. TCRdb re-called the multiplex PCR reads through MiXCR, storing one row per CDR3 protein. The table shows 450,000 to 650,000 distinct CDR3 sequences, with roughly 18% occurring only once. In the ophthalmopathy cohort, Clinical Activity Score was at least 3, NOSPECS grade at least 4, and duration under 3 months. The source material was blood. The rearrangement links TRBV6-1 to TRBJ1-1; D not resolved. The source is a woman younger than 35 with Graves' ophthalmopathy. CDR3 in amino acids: CASSEFVNTEAFF. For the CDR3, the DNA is TGTGCCAGCAGTGAATTTGTGAACACTGAAGCTTTCTTT.